This entry lists 27 T cell receptor beta chains sequenced from one sample in a study of control samples from healthy donors and cancer patients. Here immunoSEQ multiplex PCR was the method, and the copy in TCRdb shows in-frame clones only, minus some. The sample lists roughly 43,000 clones; approximately 89% were seen once. The specimen was PBMCs. These receptors came from a woman aged 60-70 years with lung cancer.

The chain joins TRBV5-1 to TRBJ2-7, with D perhaps given as TRBD1 or TRBD2 (5 bases each). V gave up 0 bases and J gave up 3 bases, with 19 bases separating them. CDR3 size: 17 residues. Germline CDR1 is SGHRS and CDR2 is YFSETQ. This CDR3 is CASSLDLMRGALYEQYF. The CDR3 DNA sequence: TGCGCCAGCAGCTTGGATCTGATGAGGGGCGCACTCTACGAGCAGTACTTC.

V is TRBV24-1 and J is TRBJ2-5, with 8 bases that match TRBD2. The CDR3 has 16 residues. V gave up 3 bases and J gave up 4 bases; unmatched junction bases: 9. The germline gives CDR1 KGHDR, CDR2 SFDVKD. The CDR3, as DNA: TGTGCCACCAGTGATACCACGGGGGGGAAGGTAGAGACCCAGTACTTC. Translation: CATSDTTGGKVETQYF.

The chain couples TRBV4-1 to TRBJ1-4; weak D call: TRBD1 (6 bases). This CDR3 has 16 amino acids. Trimming took 3 bases from V and 0 from J, leaving 11 bases between them. Looked up from germline, CDR1 is MGHRA and CDR2 is YSYEKL. In nucleotides, the CDR3 is TGCGCCAGCAGCCAGGGGGGACAAGCAACTAATGAAAAACTGTTTTTT. Translation: CASSQGGQATNEKLFF.

The CDR3 sequence: CAWSSGSETQYF. Written as DNA, the CDR3 is TGTGCCTGGAGTAGCGGGAGCGAGACCCAGTACTTC. V gene TRBV30 combines with J gene TRBJ2-5; 8 bases fit TRBD2. This CDR3 comprises 12 residues. Germline lookup yields CDR1 GTSNPN and CDR2 SVGIG (reference sequence). Losses at the gene ends were 2 bases for V and 5 bases for J; bases not matched to a gene: 1. Using reference TRBV30 and TRBJ2-5 for the parts outside the CDR3, the full variable domain is SQTIHQWPATLVQPVGSPLSLECTVEGTSNPNLYWYRQAAGRGLQLLFYSVGIGQISSEVPQNLSASRPQDRQFILSSKKLLLSDSGFYLCAWSSGSETQYFGPGTRLLVL.

Comments on this clone: The junction departs from the called germline gene at one end, perhaps through a read error. This chain uses TRBV24-1 with TRBJ1-5, with 9 bases identical to TRBD1. The CDR3 length is 15 residues. The germline V gene encodes CDR1 KGHDR and CDR2 SFDVKD. The CDR3 protein is CATSDPGQGNQPQHF. DNA for the CDR3: TGTGCCACCAGTGATCCGGGACAGGGCAACCAGCCCCAGCATTTT.

This CDR3 is CASSRQGAGQETQYF. CDR3 coding DNA: TGTGCCAGCAGTCGACAGGGAGCTGGGCAAGAGACCCAGTACTTC. The V gene is TRBV27, the J gene TRBJ2-5; TRBD1 aligns across 7 bases. This CDR3 spans 15 amino acids. V lost 5 bases to trimming and J lost 2 bases; unmatched junction nucleotides: 8. CDR1 is MNHEY, CDR2 SMNVEV, per germline (reference sequence).

This chain connects TRBV5-6 to TRBJ2-1; D gene unclear. CDR1 and CDR2 (germline): SGHDT, YYEEEE. Trimming pared 4 bases from V and 0 bases from J, leaving 11 bases between. The CDR3 runs 15 residues. CDR3 loop: CASSRLVSSYNEQFF. CDR3 DNA: TGTGCCAGCAGCCGTCTAGTAAGCTCCTACAATGAGCAGTTCTTC.

The sample holds one count of this clone. The J gene is TRBJ2-3, the V gene TRBV6-5; the D gene is possibly TRBD2 (6 bases). The germline gives CDR1 MNHEY, CDR2 SVGAGI. V lost 6 bases and J 3 bases, leaving 16 bases between the germline ends. The CDR3 contains 15 residues. The CDR3: CASSTGDLVTDTQYF. The CDR3 DNA reads TGTGCCAGCAGCACGGGGGATTTGGTGACAGATACGCAGTATTTT.

The chain carries TRBV27 and TRBJ1-5, with D unresolved. The CDR3 is 14 residues long. The germline CDR1 and CDR2 sequences are MNHEY and SMNVEV (reference sequence). With 4 bases removed from V and 7 bases from J, the gap between germline ends came to 14 bases. This CDR3 reads CASSSGPKRQPQHF. The CDR3 region has the DNA TGTGCCAGCAGTTCCGGACCAAAAAGACAGCCCCAGCATTTT.

In this sample, this clone turned up once. The chain combines TRBV18 with TRBJ1-1; D uncertain. Looked up from germline, CDR1 is KGHSH and CDR2 is LQKENI. V was shortened by 6 bases and J by 5 bases, with 13 bases between the two germline ends. The CDR3 has 13 residues. The CDR3 protein is CASSPDLMTEAFF. In DNA, the CDR3 is TGTGCCAGCTCCCCGGACTTGATGACTGAAGCTTTCTTT.

The chain uses TRBV9 and TRBJ2-7; D is unclear. Trimming pared 2 bases from V and 3 bases from J, leaving 12 bases between. CDR3 length: 14 residues. From germline, CDR1 is SGDLS and CDR2 YYNGEE. The DNA for the CDR3 is TGTGCCAGCAGCGTGTCTGACGGTAGCTACGAGCAGTACTTC. Translation: CASSVSDGSYEQYF.

The genes are TRBV6-6 and TRBJ2-7; the D gene is possibly TRBD2 (5 bases). This CDR3 contains 16 residues. Germline lookup yields CDR1 MNHNY and CDR2 SVGAGI (reference sequence). Trimming stripped 2 bases from V and 3 bases from J, with 17 bases between. CDR3 nucleotides: TGTGCCAGCAGTTACATCCTAGCCGGGTATCTCTACGAGCAGTACTTC. Amino acid sequence: CASSYILAGYLYEQYF.

V is TRBV5-1 and J is TRBJ2-2, with 7 bases lining up with TRBD2. J gave up 4 bases and V 4 bases, and 7 bases lay outside the gene matches. CDR1 and CDR2 (germline): SGHRS, YFSETQ. This CDR3 is built from 15 residues. DNA for the CDR3: TGCGCCAGCAGCCGGGGACTATCCTTCACCGGGGAGCTGTTTTTT. Protein: CASSRGLSFTGELFF.

The genes are TRBV24-1 and TRBJ2-3; D uncertain. V was clipped by 0 bases and J by 2 bases, with 11 bases between them. This CDR3 spans 16 amino acids. Germline V gene sequence: CDR1 KGHDR, CDR2 SFDVKD. CDR3 bases: TGTGCCACCAGTGATTTGGCCAGTGGGAACACAGATACGCAGTATTTT. This translates into CATSDLASGNTDTQYF.

This chain connects TRBV12-3 or TRBV12-4 to TRBJ1-2, with D perhaps TRBD1 (6 bases). Trimming shortened V by 3 bases and J by 6 bases, and 11 bases separated the two germline ends. This CDR3 comprises 13 residues. CDR3 residues: CASSFGGANGYTF. The CDR3 nucleotides are TGTGCCAGCAGTTTTGGGGGCGCGAATGGCTACACCTTC.

In the case of this clone: At one end, the junction sequence differs from germline, possibly due to a read error. V gene TRBV18 combines with J gene TRBJ2-1; D is perhaps TRBD2 (6 bases). This CDR3 contains 14 residues. Germline loops: CDR1 KGHSH, CDR2 LQKENI. CDR3 DNA: TGTGCCAGCTCACCAACGTTCGGAGGGAAGACTTCCCTCTTC. Protein: CASSPTFGGKTSLF.

The V gene is TRBV7-6, the J gene TRBJ1-2, with no clear D. There are 14 residues in the CDR3. Trimming removed 1 base from V and 1 base from J, with 7 bases in between. Germline V gene lookup returns CDR1 SGHVS and CDR2 FNYEAQ. The CDR3 is CASSLGSGNYGYTF. CDR3 nucleotide sequence: TGTGCCAGCAGCTTAGGATCCGGTAACTATGGCTACACCTTC.

The genes are TRBV12-3 or TRBV12-4 and TRBJ1-1, with a tentative D call TRBD1 (6 bases). CDR3 length: 13 residues. Trimming removed 6 bases from V and 10 bases from J, with 18 bases in between. The CDR3 nucleotides are TGTGCCAGCAGGGGGGCGGGGACGGGATCAGCTTTCTTT. Its translation: CASRGAGTGSAFF.

This clone appeared a few times. V and J are TRBV5-1 and TRBJ1-1; D remains unclear. This CDR3 contains 14 residues. Trimming pared 0 bases from V and 1 base from J, leaving 7 bases between. The germline V gene has CDR1 SGHRS and CDR2 YFSETQ. Here the CDR3 DNA reads TGCGCCAGCAGCTTGGATTCGGAGAACACTGAAGCTTTCTTT. This encodes CASSLDSENTEAFF.

V and J are TRBV10-3 and TRBJ2-5; 9 bases fit TRBD2. V trimming: 6 bases; J trimming: 5 bases; junction bases outside the gene matches: 10. This CDR3 spans 15 amino acids. Looked up from germline, CDR1 is ENHRY and CDR2 is SYGVKD. The CDR3 region has the DNA TGTGCCATCAGCCAACCTAGCGGGATGATCGAGACCCAGTACTTC. It yields the protein CAISQPSGMIETQYF.

The chain combines TRBV6-1 with TRBJ1-1; maybe TRBD1 (6 bases). V was clipped by 3 bases and J by 2 bases, with 10 bases between them. CDR3 length equals 14 residues. Per germline, CDR1 MNHNS and CDR2 SASEGT. CDR3 nucleotide sequence: TGTGCCAGCAGTGAGACGGGACACAACACTGAAGCTTTCTTT. Translated, it gives CASSETGHNTEAFF.

Here the CDR3 reads CASSYLGPGVEKLFF. CDR3 nucleotides: TGTGCCAGCAGTTACTTGGGACCTGGGGTTGAAAAACTGTTTTTT. This chain uses TRBV6-5 with TRBJ1-4; a weak D match, TRBD1 (5 bases). The CDR3 runs 15 residues. CDR1 is MNHEY, CDR2 SVGAGI, per germline. Trimming pared 1 base from V and 7 bases from J, leaving 13 bases between.

J is TRBJ2-7 and V is TRBV9; 11 nucleotides align to TRBD2. The CDR3 length is 14 residues. The junction had 5 bases not matched to a gene; V was cut back by 3 bases and J by 6 bases. Germline loops: CDR1 SGDLS, CDR2 YYNGEE. CDR3 DNA sequence: TGTGCCAGCAGCGGAACTAGCGGGAGCGCCGAGCAGTACTTC. Protein sequence: CASSGTSGSAEQYF.

This sequence joins TRBV2 and TRBJ2-1, with 10 bases fitting TRBD2. Losses at the gene ends were 7 bases for V and 4 bases for J; bases not matched to a gene: 16. CDR3 length: 18 residues. Germline CDR1 and CDR2: SNHLY and FYNNEI. CDR3 coding DNA: TGTGCCAGCATGACCCCTAGCGGGAGTGAATCTTTTTACAATGAGCAGTTCTTC. It codes for CASMTPSGSESFYNEQFF. The full variable domain, with the rest looked up from reference TRBV2 and TRBJ2-1, is EPEVTQTPSHQVTQMGQEVILRCVPISNHLYFYWYRQILGQKVEFLVSFYNNEISEKSEIFDDQFSVERPDGSNFTLKIRSTKLEDSAMYFCASMTPSGSESFYNEQFFGPGTRLTVL.

This clone was seen a single time. The CDR3 protein is CATSRDGLAGGPGGELFF. CDR3 bases: TGTGCCACCAGCAGAGACGGCCTAGCGGGAGGGCCTGGCGGGGAGCTGTTTTTT. The chain uses TRBV15 and TRBJ2-2, with 12 positions matching TRBD2. The CDR3 spans 18 residues. CDR1 is LNHNV and CDR2 is YYDKDF in the germline V gene (reference sequence). V was clipped by 0 bases and J by 7 bases; unmatched bases: 9.

CDR3 in amino acids: CASSSAVRVAKNIQYF. The CDR3 DNA follows: TGTGCCAGCAGTTCAGCCGTGCGGGTTGCCAAAAACATTCAGTACTTC. This chain connects TRBV28 to TRBJ2-4; possibly TRBD2 for D (5 bases). The CDR3 totals 16 residues. Per germline, CDR1 MDHEN and CDR2 SYDVKM. The V and J ends lost 4 bases and 1 base respectively, with 14 bases between them. Complete variable domain (other parts from reference TRBV28 and TRBJ2-4): DVKVTQSSRYLVKRTGEKVFLECVQDMDHENMFWYRQDPGLGLRLIYFSYDVKMKEKGDIPEGYSVSREKKERFSLILESASTNQTSMYLCASSSAVRVAKNIQYFGAGTRLSVL.

The chain joins TRBV9 to TRBJ1-2, with D perhaps matching TRBD1 (5 bases). V dropped 0 bases and J dropped 7 bases, with 16 bases sitting between them. Germline CDR1 SGDLS, CDR2 YYNGEE. The CDR3 is made up of 15 amino acids. In DNA, the CDR3 is TGTGCCAGCAGCGTAGGCGGGACCCTCGGCGGTGGCTACACCTTC. This encodes CASSVGGTLGGGYTF.